Each of the 22 T cell receptor beta chains below was sequenced from the same sample in a study of T cells in localized non-small cell lung cancer (dated by TCRdb to the early 2020s). The library was built by means of the immunoSEQ multiplex PCR assay. The source is immuneACCESS, and TCRdb retained only in-frame sequences with V and J called. Part of the clones is not carried over; for the studies checked, unresolved V genes explain less than half of this, and the remainder is unexplained. The sample table shows about 36,000 clones, and roughly nine tenths are seen once. The ten largest clones capture less than 9.5% of the sample. Specimen: peripheral blood, collected before any cancer treatment. Source of these receptors: a woman aged 40-69 years with stage I lung adenocarcinoma.

CDR3 loop: CASTVDRVNQPQHF. The CDR3 coding sequence is TGTGCCAGCACCGTGGACAGGGTCAATCAGCCCCAGCATTTT. This sequence joins TRBV7-8 and TRBJ1-5; 8 bases agree with TRBD1. V trimming: 7 bases; J trimming: 3 bases; junction bases outside the gene matches: 5. CDR1 and CDR2 (germline): SGHVS, FQNEAQ. The CDR3 length is 14 residues.

This chain connects TRBV4-1 to TRBJ1-3; no clear D. The CDR3 sequence is 17 residues long. V shed 1 base and J shed 0 bases, with 13 bases lying between them. The V gene's germline CDR1 is MGHRA and CDR2 YSYEKL. In nucleotides, the CDR3 is TGCGCCAGCAGCCAAGTTACCACTGTAAGCTCTGGAAACACCATATATTTT. It yields the protein CASSQVTTVSSGNTIYF.

The chain combines TRBV28 with TRBJ1-2; D is unclear. CDR1 is MDHEN, CDR2 SYDVKM, per germline. The CDR3 covers 12 residues. V was clipped by 3 bases and J by 3 bases, with 5 bases between them. The CDR3 is CASSLNHYGYTF. The CDR3 bases are TGTGCCAGCAGTTTGAACCACTATGGCTACACCTTC.

J is TRBJ1-1 and V is TRBV28; 7 nucleotides match TRBD1. CDR3 size: 16 residues. CDR1 is MDHEN, CDR2 SYDVKM, per germline. Trimming cost V 6 bases and J 0 bases; bases outside gene matches: 10. In DNA form, the CDR3 reads TGTGCCAGCAGCCCGATCTACAGGGGCCTGAACACTGAAGCTTTCTTT. Translated, it gives CASSPIYRGLNTEAFF.

The V gene is TRBV18, the J gene TRBJ2-2, with a weak D call TRBD2 (5 bases). Trimming cost V 1 base and J 1 base, with 7 bases left between them. The CDR3 extends over 15 amino acids. CDR1 is KGHSH, CDR2 LQKENI, per germline. This chain's CDR3 is CASSPRGRNTGELFF. CDR3 coding DNA: TGTGCCAGCTCACCACGTGGGAGGAACACCGGGGAGCTGTTTTTT.

The V call is TRBV10-1, the J call TRBJ1-5; the D gene is possibly TRBD1 (6 bases). V lost 0 bases and J lost 3, with 18 bases in between. This CDR3 is built from 18 residues. The V gene's germline CDR1 is WNHNN and CDR2 SYGVQD (reference sequence). CDR3 DNA sequence: TGCGCCAGCAGTGAGTCGATATCAGGGGTATGGATCAATCAGCCCCAGCATTTT. It is translated as CASSESISGVWINQPQHF.

This chain joins TRBV6-6 and TRBJ1-5, with D tentatively TRBD1 (5 bases). Germline CDR1 MNHNY, CDR2 SVGAGI (reference sequence). V lost 5 bases and J lost 9, with 17 bases in between. The CDR3 contains 14 residues. CDR3 in amino acids: CASSPGRGNWPQHF. In DNA, the CDR3 is TGTGCCAGCAGTCCCGGACGGGGCAATTGGCCCCAGCATTTT.

The chain has TRBV5-1 and TRBJ2-3; TRBD1 might be the D (5 bases). Trimming removed 6 bases at V and 0 bases at J, with 17 bases between. The CDR3 runs to 16 residues. Germline values: CDR1 SGHRS, CDR2 YFSETQ. The CDR3 is CASTVGGASSTDTQYF. DNA for the CDR3: TGCGCCAGCACGGTGGGTGGGGCCTCTAGCACAGATACGCAGTATTTT.

This clone occurred once. The chain is built from TRBV4-1 and TRBJ1-1, with D possibly being TRBD1 (6 bases). The CDR3 has 12 residues. Per the germline V gene, CDR1 is MGHRA and CDR2 is YSYEKL. Trimming removed 4 bases at V and 10 bases at J, with 13 bases between. CDR3 protein: CASSLLQGAAFF. CDR3 sequence (DNA): TGCGCCAGCAGCCTGCTACAGGGAGCAGCTTTCTTT.

The chain carries TRBV7-6 and TRBJ1-3, with D tentatively TRBD1 (6 bases). CDR3 length equals 15 residues. Between the trimmed V and J ends, which lost 5 bases and 9 bases, there was a span of 20 bases. Germline V lookup: CDR1 SGHVS, CDR2 FNYEAQ. The CDR3 coding sequence is TGTGCCAGCAGCCCTCAAGGGGGAGGGAGGACCACCATATATTTT. Translation gives CASSPQGGGRTTIYF.

The chain employs TRBV7-9 and TRBJ1-6, with D unclear. Trimming cost V 5 bases and J 6 bases, with 5 bases left between them. This CDR3 spans 12 amino acids. Germline-derived CDR1 and CDR2 are SEHNR and FQNEAQ (reference sequence). CDR3 coding DNA: TGTGCCAGCAGCCCCACTAATTCACCCCTCCACTTT. Amino acids: CASSPTNSPLHF. The variable domain in full, with the rest retrieved from reference TRBV7-9 and TRBJ1-6, is DTGVSQNPRHKITKRGQNVTFRCDPISEHNRLYWYRQTLGQGPEFLTYFQNEAQLEKSRLLSDRFSAERPKGSFSTLEIQRTEQGDSAMYLCASSPTNSPLHFGNGTRLTVT.

The table lists this clone with a count of one. The chain joins TRBV6-5 to TRBJ1-1, with 8 nucleotides matching TRBD1. CDR3 length: 13 amino acids. J was trimmed by 11 bases and V by 6 bases; bases with no gene match: 11. The germline gives CDR1 MNHEY, CDR2 SVGAGI. The CDR3 loop is CASSRTGGETAFF. The CDR3 bases are TGTGCCAGCAGCCGCACAGGGGGTGAAACGGCTTTCTTT.

This chain connects TRBV25-1 to TRBJ2-5, with D possibly TRBD1 on 6 matching bases. Per germline, CDR1 MGHDK and CDR2 SYGVNS. This CDR3 contains 14 residues. V was clipped by 1 base and J by 1 base, with 7 bases between them. This chain's CDR3 is CASSEWDTQETQYF. The CDR3 DNA follows: TGTGCCAGCAGTGAATGGGACACCCAAGAGACCCAGTACTTC.

The rearrangement links TRBV6-1 to TRBJ1-1, with D possibly matching TRBD1 (6 bases). This CDR3 comprises 14 residues. The V gene lost 5 bases and the J gene lost 6 bases, with 16 bases spanning the gap. Germline V gene lookup returns CDR1 MNHNS and CDR2 SASEGT. The CDR3 loop reads CASSRGGAPAEAFF. CDR3 nucleotide sequence: TGTGCCAGCAGTAGGGGGGGGGCGCCCGCTGAAGCTTTCTTT.

This clone was counted a single time. The V gene is TRBV5-1, the J gene TRBJ2-6, with D possibly matching TRBD1 (6 bases). With 0 bases removed from V and 1 base from J, the gap between germline ends came to 11 bases. There are 17 residues in the CDR3. Looked up from germline, CDR1 is SGHRS and CDR2 is YFSETQ. The CDR3 bases are TGCGCCAGCAGCTTGGCCGTTGACAGGTCTGGGGCCAACGTCCTGACTTTC. As protein: CASSLAVDRSGANVLTF.

The V gene is TRBV10-3, the J gene TRBJ1-4; TRBD1 aligns across 9 bases. The trim removed 4 bases at V and 7 bases at J, leaving 16 bases unmatched. Germline loops: CDR1 ENHRY, CDR2 SYGVKD. This CDR3 is 18 amino acids long. The CDR3 bases are TGTGCCATCAGTGGTGACGGACCACAGGGGGCGCTTAGTGAAAAACTGTTTTTT. Translated, it gives CAISGDGPQGALSEKLFF.

This clone was detected only once. This chain connects TRBV7-2 to TRBJ1-3, with D unclear. Trimming stripped 8 bases from V and 0 bases from J, with 2 bases between. This CDR3 has 11 amino acids. From germline, CDR1 is SGHTA and CDR2 FQGNSA. CDR3 nucleotides: TGTGCCAGCGGCTCTGGAAACACCATATATTTT. Encoded protein: CASGSGNTIYF. Complete variable domain (other parts from reference TRBV7-2 and TRBJ1-3): GAGVSQSPSNKVTEKGKDVELRCDPISGHTALYWYRQSLGQGLEFLIYFQGNSAPDKSGLPSDRFSAERTGGSVSTLTIQRTQQEDSAVYLCASGSGNTIYFGEGSWLTVV.

The chain has TRBV7-2 and TRBJ2-3, with D possibly being TRBD2 (5 bases). Germline assignment: CDR1 SGHTA and CDR2 FQGNSA. Trimming left V 6 bases short and J 6 bases short, with 10 bases between. CDR3 length: 12 residues. The CDR3 bases are TGTGCCAGCAGTCGACCGGGGGATACGCAGTATTTT. Its protein product is CASSRPGDTQYF.

This chain joins TRBV6-1 and TRBJ2-3; a possible D gene is TRBD2 (6 bases). The V and J ends lost 3 bases and 7 bases respectively, with 23 bases between them. Per germline, CDR1 MNHNS and CDR2 SASEGT. The CDR3 totals 17 residues. The CDR3 region has the DNA TGTGCCAGCAGTGAGGACGCTCCGGGACTCACTACTAATACGCAGTATTTT. Protein sequence: CASSEDAPGLTTNTQYF.

This clone has a single count. The rearrangement uses TRBV19 and TRBJ1-1, with 12 bases that match TRBD1. J lost 5 bases, V lost 5 bases, and 6 bases had no gene match. The germline CDR1 and CDR2 sequences are LNHDA and SQIVND (reference sequence). This CDR3 is 15 amino acids long. The CDR3 nucleotides read TGTGCCAGTAGTCTCCGGGACAGGGGGCGAACTGAAGCTTTCTTT. Translated: CASSLRDRGRTEAFF.

The chain recombines TRBV6-1 with TRBJ1-1, with D perhaps TRBD1 (6 bases). This CDR3 comprises 15 residues. Per germline, CDR1 MNHNS and CDR2 SASEGT. V dropped 1 base and J dropped 1 base, with 10 bases sitting between them. This CDR3 is CASSEEPGQNTEAFF. CDR3 nucleotide sequence: TGTGCCAGCAGTGAAGAGCCGGGACAGAACACTGAAGCTTTCTTT.

The chain combines TRBV27 with TRBJ2-1, with D hard to call. Trimming stripped 5 bases from V and 0 bases from J, with 14 bases between. Germline CDR1 and CDR2: MNHEY and SMNVEV (reference sequence). The CDR3 is made up of 16 amino acids. The CDR3 is CASSLSPNPSYNEQFF. The CDR3 DNA is TGTGCCAGCAGTCTTTCCCCAAACCCCTCCTACAATGAGCAGTTCTTC.